This entry is about one T cell receptor (beta chain). The sample comes from a study of blood T cell repertoires in COVID-19. TCRdb's copy holds only in-frame clones and misses some; the assay was immunoSEQ multiplex PCR. The table records approximately 320,000 clones, under 95% of them present only once. The CDR3 has 15 residues. The V gene end was trimmed by 4 bases and the J gene end by 0 bases; junction bases not matched to a gene: 4. The germline CDR1 and CDR2 sequences are SGHNT and YYREEE (reference sequence). Sequenced sample: PBMCs or T cells enriched from blood (not recorded which). The rearrangement links TRBV5-4 to TRBJ2-5, with 9 bases that match TRBD2. The receptor comes from a man aged 55 to 70 who had recovered from COVID-19. The CDR3 DNA sequence: TGTGCCAGCAGCCTAGCGGGGACTTACCAAGAGACCCAGTACTTC. This gives the protein CASSLAGTYQETQYF.